Included here is one T cell receptor (beta chain) sequence, with context. Preparation of the TCRbeta library used unique molecular identifiers. Each CDR3 protein gets one entry after TCRdb re-called the PCR reads with MiXCR. The profile shows about 980,000 distinct CDR3 sequences, about 26% of them singletons. Germline values: CDR1 MNHEY, CDR2 SMNVEV (reference sequence). The CDR3 is 16 residues long. Trimming cost V 6 bases and J 2 bases, with 16 bases left between them. The entry originates in a study of T-cell reconstitution after alpha-beta-depleted transplantation in children. J is TRBJ1-4 and V is TRBV27; a weak D match, TRBD1 (5 bases). The origin of this receptor is a boy in the first two years of life who had a stem cell transplant for SCID, so the T cells may come from the graft donor. Sequenced material: PBMCs, mostly from graft donor cells, taken 360 days after TCRalphabeta/CD19-depleted stem cell transplant. CDR3 sequence reads: CASRVSKGTTNEKLFF. The DNA of the CDR3 is TGTGCCAGCAGGGTCTCTAAGGGGACCACTAATGAAAAACTGTTTTTT.